This T cell receptor (beta chain) was retrieved from a study of blood T cell repertoires in COVID-19. Looking at the study overall: Donors in the United States, Italy and Spain gave samples during acute or convalescent COVID-19.

As processed by the authors: Researchers report that nucleated cell counts were estimated from reference gene primer amplification. Data came from immunoSEQ multiplex PCR; TCRdb stores just in-frame clones and leaves some out. Clone size and the V and J calls come from that table; the DNA yielded D and trimming. Seen here are some 200,000 clones, roughly four fifths observed once, and the top ten hold about 6%. Regarding this clone: Other DNA sequences in the same sample also yield this CDR3.

Sequencing was performed on peripheral blood. This TCR derives from a woman between 40 and 55 years old with acute or convalescent COVID-19.

This CDR3 reads CASSLGGGGTEAFF. The CDR3 DNA follows: TGTGCCAGCAGCTTAGGAGGGGGGGGCACTGAAGCTTTCTTT. The J gene is TRBJ1-1, the V gene TRBV11-3; TRBD1 might be the D (6 bases). CDR1 is SGHNT, CDR2 YENEEA, per germline. V dropped 1 base and J dropped 4 bases, with 10 bases sitting between them. The CDR3 spans 14 residues.